One sample yielded the 13 T cell receptor beta chains listed below, sequenced in a study of CD8 T cells in ankylosing spondylitis (dated by TCRdb to about 2017). The library was generated by 5' RACE. These reads were obtained on an Illumina HiSeq 2500. The public reads were quality trimmed at Q25 with fastp and then assembled into clones with MiXCR by TCRdb, keeping productive beta chains. CDR3 protein duplicates are merged, each entry listing the most common genes and DNA. For this sample the table gives under 250,000 distinct CDR3 sequences, of which roughly 10% were detected only once. Around 3% of the sample lies in the top ten. Specimen: blood, either unsorted or a sorted T cell fraction (not recorded which). The receptors were gathered from a male donor with ankylosing spondylitis or in good health (not recorded which).

The sample holds many counts of this clonotype. The J gene is TRBJ1-1, the V gene TRBV30; D unresolved. The CDR3 runs to 13 residues. The germline V and J ends were trimmed by 4 bases and 7 bases, with 16 bases remaining between them. The germline V gene has CDR1 GTSNPN and CDR2 SVGIG (reference sequence). The CDR3 DNA is TGTGCCTGGACCCCTAAGCAACTCCGTGAAGCTTTCTTT. It yields the protein CAWTPKQLREAFF.

About this clonotype: A read error may produce the germline difference seen at one junction end. V usage is TRBV30 and J usage is TRBJ1-5; D is ambiguous. The CDR3 runs 13 residues. The germline V gene encodes CDR1 GTSNPN and CDR2 SVGIG (reference sequence). The CDR3 region is CARSRLGVAPQHF. In nucleotides, the CDR3 is TGTGCCCGGAGTCGACTAGGTGTCGCGCCCCAGCATTTT. Complete variable domain (other parts from reference TRBV30 and TRBJ1-5): SQTIHQWPATLVQPVGSPLSLECTVEGTSNPNLYWYRQAAGRGLQLLFYSVGIGQISSEVPQNLSASRPQDRQFILSSKKLLLSDSGFYLCARSRLGVAPQHFGDGTRLSIL.

A few counts support this clonotype. The rearrangement uses TRBV7-2 and TRBJ2-5; possibly TRBD1 for D (6 bases). This CDR3 is built from 15 residues. In germline, CDR1 is SGHTA, CDR2 FQGNSA. Between the trimmed V and J ends, which lost 5 bases and 1 base, there was a span of 14 bases. The DNA for the CDR3 is TGTGCCAGCAGCCCCTCACAGGGAGTCCAAGAGACCCAGTACTTC. As protein: CASSPSQGVQETQYF.

The sample holds many counts of this clonotype. The CDR3 here is CASSVSTGGGNTGELFF. In nucleotides, the CDR3 is TGTGCCAGCAGCGTCTCTACGGGGGGCGGGAACACCGGGGAGCTGTTTTTT. This chain uses TRBV13 with TRBJ2-2; a possible D gene is TRBD2 (7 bases). Germline CDR1 reads PRHDT; CDR2 reads FYEKMQ (reference sequence). The CDR3 spans 17 residues. Trimming took 5 bases from V and 1 from J, leaving 17 bases between them.

This clonotype was counted ten times or more. The V call is TRBV20-1, the J call TRBJ2-1; D is unresolved. The length of the CDR3 is 11 residues. V shed 1 base and J shed 10 bases, with 8 bases lying between them. Germline V gives CDR1 DFQATT, CDR2 SNEGSKA (reference sequence). CDR3 nucleotides: TGCAGTGCTAGAGCGGGTAAGGAGCAGTTCTTC. Translated: CSARAGKEQFF.

The chain recombines TRBV28 with TRBJ1-2; D is uncertain. The CDR3 extends over 15 amino acids. CDR1 is MDHEN, CDR2 SYDVKM, per germline. Trimming shortened V by 4 bases and J by 0 bases, and 12 bases separated the two germline ends. The CDR3 here is CASSSPAEPNYGYTF. The CDR3 DNA reads TGTGCCAGCAGTTCCCCGGCAGAGCCTAACTATGGCTACACCTTC.

Many counts were recorded for this clonotype. This chain joins TRBV5-1 and TRBJ2-5, with 8 positions matching TRBD2. CDR3 length: 14 amino acids. Unmatched junction bases numbered 5, after V lost 4 bases and J lost 3 bases. Germline loops: CDR1 SGHRS, CDR2 YFSETQ. DNA of the CDR3: TGCGCCAGCAGCGAACCAGCGGGGGAAGAGACCCAGTACTTC. Its translation: CASSEPAGEETQYF.

The V call is TRBV13, the J call TRBJ1-2; TRBD1 matches at 7 bases. V shed 1 base, J shed 3 bases, and the junction held 2 bases outside the gene matches. CDR1 and CDR2 from the germline V gene are PRHDT and FYEKMQ (reference sequence). The CDR3 has 14 amino acids. Here the CDR3 reads CASSLARGDYGYTF. CDR3 DNA: TGTGCCAGCAGCTTAGCCAGGGGGGACTATGGCTACACCTTC.

This clonotype occurred many times. The chain uses TRBV3-1 and TRBJ2-5; 8 bases are shared with TRBD2. V lost 4 bases, J lost 5 bases, and 12 bases stayed unmatched. The germline V gene encodes CDR1 LGHDT and CDR2 YNNKEL (reference sequence). The CDR3 loop spans 16 amino acids. This CDR3 is CASSPIPISGVETQYF. The DNA for the CDR3 is TGTGCCAGCAGCCCGATACCAATTAGCGGGGTCGAGACCCAGTACTTC.

This clonotype was seen a handful of times. The chain has TRBV7-9 and TRBJ2-2, with 8 nucleotides matching TRBD2. With V trimmed by 2 bases and J by 5 bases, 10 bases remained unmatched. The CDR3 extends over 17 amino acids. Germline V CDR1 and CDR2: SEHNR, FQNEAQ (reference sequence). The CDR3 sequence is CASSLPPGLDGTGELFF. CDR3 bases: TGTGCCAGCAGCTTACCACCGGGACTAGACGGTACCGGGGAGCTGTTTTTT.

In this sample, this clonotype turned up many times. The rearrangement links TRBV5-1 to TRBJ2-1, with TRBD2 matching over 9 bases. Germline V gene data show CDR1 as SGHRS and CDR2 as YFSETQ. The CDR3 contains 15 residues. V was pared by 0 bases and J by 10 bases, with 8 bases of the junction left unmatched. The CDR3, as DNA: TGCGCCAGCAGCTTGGTTGAGGCGGGGGGGCGCGAGCAGTTCTTC. This sequence encodes CASSLVEAGGREQFF.

This chain connects TRBV7-2 to TRBJ2-3, with TRBD2 matching over 7 bases. V dropped 1 base and J dropped 4; count of bases not matched to a gene: 11. The CDR3 is 17 amino acids. CDR1 is SGHTA, CDR2 FQGNSA, per germline. The CDR3 here is CASSLVRTSRPADTQYF. The CDR3 bases are TGTGCCAGCAGCTTAGTCCGGACTAGTCGGCCCGCAGATACGCAGTATTTT.

In this sample, this clonotype turned up many times. The chain employs TRBV20-1 and TRBJ1-1; no reliable D call. Trimming left V 2 bases short and J 0 bases short, with 10 bases between. The CDR3 extends over 14 amino acids. Looked up from germline, CDR1 is DFQATT and CDR2 is SNEGSKA (reference sequence). CDR3 amino acids: CSARKRLLNTEAFF. The CDR3, as DNA: TGCAGTGCTAGAAAAAGACTTCTGAACACTGAAGCTTTCTTT.